The 11 T cell receptor beta chains presented below share a single source sample, sequenced in a study of cytomegalovirus exposure and HLA in healthy donors. Primers: 60 Vbeta forward and 13 Jbeta reverse. Generated by immunoSEQ multiplex PCR, the TCRdb table keeps only in-frame clones and is missing some. The sample shows 200,000 or so clones, approximately 88% of them seen only once. Sequencing was carried out using PBMCs. All receptors come from a boy aged 2 to 9 in good health and CMV-seronegative.

The chain has TRBV4-1 and TRBJ2-3, with TRBD2 as a possible D gene (6 bases). V was clipped by 1 base and J by 1 base, with 15 bases between them. Germline loops: CDR1 MGHRA, CDR2 YSYEKL. The CDR3 length is 17 residues. As DNA, the CDR3 is TGCGCCAGCAGCCAAGTTCCCCCTAGGGAGGGCACAGATACGCAGTATTTT. Translating gives CASSQVPPREGTDTQYF.

This chain uses TRBV5-6 with TRBJ2-7; tentatively, D is TRBD2 (7 bases). The CDR3 consists of 13 residues. The V gene's germline CDR1 is SGHDT and CDR2 YYEEEE. V was clipped by 2 bases and J by 6 bases, with 12 bases between them. The CDR3 DNA is TGTGCCAGCAGCTTTAAAGGGGGGGGCGAGCAGTACTTC. Translating gives CASSFKGGGEQYF.

Regarding this clone: A read error may account for a junction end that differs from germline. The genes are TRBV7-9 and TRBJ1-2; D ambiguous. There are 12 residues in the CDR3. CDR1 SEHNR and CDR2 FQNEAQ come from the germline V gene (reference sequence). CDR3: CASSHLQERKFF. In DNA, the CDR3 is TGTGCCAGCAGCCATCTGCAGGAACGGAAATTTTTC.

V gene TRBV28 combines with J gene TRBJ2-3; 12 bases map to TRBD2. Germline V gives CDR1 MDHEN, CDR2 SYDVKM. The V gene end was trimmed by 7 bases and the J gene end by 6 bases; junction bases not matched to a gene: 5. The CDR3 runs to 14 residues. CDR3 sequence reads: CASTLAGGSDTQYF. In nucleotides, the CDR3 is TGTGCCAGCACCCTAGCGGGAGGGTCGGATACGCAGTATTTT. Full variable domain (outside the CDR3, taken from reference TRBV28 and TRBJ2-3): DVKVTQSSRYLVKRTGEKVFLECVQDMDHENMFWYRQDPGLGLRLIYFSYDVKMKEKGDIPEGYSVSREKKERFSLILESASTNQTSMYLCASTLAGGSDTQYFGPGTRLTVL.

This clone was detected only a few times. This chain uses TRBV5-1 with TRBJ1-2, with TRBD1 as a possible D gene (5 bases). The CDR3 is 14 residues long. Germline V lookup: CDR1 SGHRS, CDR2 YFSETQ. Trimming cost V 0 bases and J 8 bases, with 14 bases left between them. CDR3: CASSLDVAGWGYTF. The CDR3 DNA follows: TGCGCCAGCAGCTTGGATGTGGCAGGGTGGGGCTACACCTTC. The full variable domain, its missing parts supplied by reference TRBV5-1 and TRBJ1-2, is KAGVTQTPRYLIKTRGQQVTLSCSPISGHRSVSWYQQTPGQGLQFLFEYFSETQRNKGNFPGRFSGRQFSNSRSEMNVSTLELGDSALYLCASSLDVAGWGYTFGSGTRLTVV.

This chain connects TRBV12-5 to TRBJ2-2; 7 nucleotides match TRBD2. Germline V lookup: CDR1 LGHNT, CDR2 FRNRAP. The CDR3 loop spans 13 amino acids. V lost 5 bases and J lost 6; bases outside the gene matches: 3. The CDR3 is CASGGLGPGELFF. In DNA form, the CDR3 reads TGTGCTAGTGGTGGACTAGGGCCCGGGGAGCTGTTTTTT. The full variable domain, with the rest looked up from reference TRBV12-5 and TRBJ2-2, is DARVTQTPRHKVTEMGQEVTMRCQPILGHNTVFWYRQTMMQGLELLAYFRNRAPLDDSGMPKDRFSAEMPDATLATLKIQPSEPRDSAVYFCASGGLGPGELFFGEGSRLTVL.

This clone was seen just once. CDR3 DNA sequence: TGCGCCAGCAGCTACGACGACAGCCCCTACGAGCAGTACTTC. The encoded protein is CASSYDDSPYEQYF. The chain combines TRBV5-1 with TRBJ2-7; a weak D match, TRBD1 (5 bases). This CDR3 spans 14 amino acids. V lost 3 bases, J lost 2 bases, and 12 bases lay in between. Germline V CDR1 and CDR2: SGHRS, YFSETQ.

The V call is TRBV11-2, the J call TRBJ2-7, with 8 bases that match TRBD1. Germline lookup yields CDR1 SGHAT and CDR2 FQNNGV. V lost 7 bases, J lost 4 bases, and 6 bases stayed unmatched. The CDR3 runs to 13 residues. CDR3 DNA sequence: TGTGCCAGCACAGACAGGGGTTGGTACGAGCAGTACTTC. Its translation is CASTDRGWYEQYF.

The V and J genes are TRBV13 and TRBJ2-3; possible D gene TRBD2, 6 bases. The CDR3 is made up of 18 amino acids. Germline V gene lookup returns CDR1 PRHDT and CDR2 FYEKMQ (reference sequence). Trimming cost V 2 bases and J 0 bases, with 18 bases left between them. CDR3 amino acids: CASSLRRRDASSTDTQYF. The CDR3 DNA follows: TGTGCCAGCAGCTTAAGGCGGCGGGACGCATCTAGCACAGATACGCAGTATTTT.

The gene calls are TRBV4-2 and TRBJ2-5; TRBD2 matches 7 bases. Germline loops: CDR1 LGHNA, CDR2 YNFKEQ. This CDR3 is 15 amino acids long. J gave up 6 bases and V 6 bases, and 13 bases lay outside the gene matches. CDR3 in DNA: TGTGCCAGCAGTCATTCCGACGGCAGCGGGAAGACCCAGTACTTC. Encoded protein: CASSHSDGSGKTQYF.

The genes are TRBV5-4 and TRBJ2-3, with 8 positions matching TRBD2. The trim removed 4 bases at V and 2 bases at J, leaving 6 bases unmatched. Per germline, CDR1 SGHNT and CDR2 YYREEE (reference sequence). The CDR3 is made up of 15 amino acids. The CDR3 coding sequence is TGTGCCAGCAGCCCATCAGCGGGGGTCACAGATACGCAGTATTTT. This sequence encodes CASSPSAGVTDTQYF.